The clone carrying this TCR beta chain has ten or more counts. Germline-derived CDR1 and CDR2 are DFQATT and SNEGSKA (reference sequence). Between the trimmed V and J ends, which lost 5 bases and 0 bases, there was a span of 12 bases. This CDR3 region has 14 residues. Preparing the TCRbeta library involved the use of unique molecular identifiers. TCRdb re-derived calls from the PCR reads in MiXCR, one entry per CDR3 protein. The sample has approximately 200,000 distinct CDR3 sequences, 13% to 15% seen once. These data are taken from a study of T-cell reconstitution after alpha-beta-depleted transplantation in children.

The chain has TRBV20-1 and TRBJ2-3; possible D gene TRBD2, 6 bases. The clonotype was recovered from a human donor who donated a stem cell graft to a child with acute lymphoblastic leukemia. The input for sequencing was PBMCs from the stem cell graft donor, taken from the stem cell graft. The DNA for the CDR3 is TGCAGTGCTCCCCGTGGGGGGAGCACAGATACGCAGTATTTT. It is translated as CSAPRGGSTDTQYF.